The 26 T cell receptor beta chains listed next were all sequenced from one sample in a study of CD8 T cells in ankylosing spondylitis. Study-wide points: Ankylosing spondylitis blood appeared to carry a characteristic TCR beta motif of eight or nine highly homologous variants.

No antigen has been assigned to these receptors. Via MiXCR, TCRdb re-called the 5' RACE reads, giving one row per CDR3 protein. Of fewer than 450,000 distinct CDR3 sequences in the sample, over 15% were seen once. Material for sequencing was blood, either unsorted or a sorted T cell fraction (not recorded which). All receptors derive from a male donor with ankylosing spondylitis.

The J gene is TRBJ2-7, the V gene TRBV3-1, with TRBD1 matching over 11 bases. The CDR3 spans 17 residues. Trimming cost V 11 bases and J 5 bases; bases outside gene matches: 20. Germline-derived CDR1 and CDR2 are LGHDT and YNNKEL (reference sequence). CDR3 amino acids: CAGTEPGLDRGRHEQYF. The CDR3 nucleotides read TGTGCCGGCACCGAGCCAGGGCTGGACAGGGGGCGACACGAGCAGTACTTC.

This clonotype turned up a few times. The chain couples TRBV4-1 to TRBJ1-1, with D perhaps TRBD1 (5 bases). Trimming shortened V by 3 bases and J by 8 bases, and 13 bases separated the two germline ends. Germline CDR1 MGHRA, CDR2 YSYEKL. The CDR3 runs 13 residues. CDR3 loop: CASSHPAGGEAFF. The CDR3 DNA reads TGCGCCAGCAGCCACCCCGCGGGGGGGGAAGCTTTCTTT.

The V gene is TRBV20-1, the J gene TRBJ2-7; 8 nucleotides match TRBD2. Germline values: CDR1 DFQATT, CDR2 SNEGSKA (reference sequence). The CDR3 is 18 residues long. The J segment lost 3 bases and the V segment lost 1 base, leaving 17 bases of the junction unmatched. The CDR3 coding sequence is TGCAGTGCTAGAGCTCCCCCGTGGGTTCGCGGGGGGCACTACGAGCAGTACTTC. This translates into CSARAPPWVRGGHYEQYF.

This clonotype was detected ten times or more. This sequence joins TRBV5-1 and TRBJ1-2; D may be TRBD1 (6 bases). V lost 0 bases, J lost 4 bases, and 10 bases lay in between. Per the germline V gene, CDR1 is SGHRS and CDR2 is YFSETQ. The length of the CDR3 is 14 residues. The CDR3 sequence: CASSLDREVYGYTF. The CDR3 nucleotides read TGCGCCAGCAGCTTGGACAGGGAAGTCTATGGCTACACCTTC.

This clonotype was seen only a few times. The chain uses TRBV7-9 and TRBJ2-1; TRBD2 matches at 10 bases. CDR1 and CDR2 from the germline V gene are SEHNR and FQNEAQ (reference sequence). After removal of 2 bases from V and 8 bases from J, the junction contained 6 bases not matched to a gene. The CDR3 runs 15 residues. This chain's CDR3 is CASSLFSGRSHEQFF. DNA of the CDR3: TGTGCCAGCAGCTTATTTAGCGGGAGGTCCCATGAGCAGTTCTTC.

This clonotype occurred a few times. The chain has TRBV7-2 and TRBJ2-7, with a possible D match to TRBD2 (6 bases). The CDR3 is 13 amino acids. Trimming removed 5 bases from V and 3 bases from J, with 11 bases in between. The germline V gene has CDR1 SGHTA and CDR2 FQGNSA. The CDR3 is CASSPGLRYEQYF. The CDR3 nucleotides read TGTGCCAGCAGCCCGGGACTTCGCTACGAGCAGTACTTC.

This clonotype was observed many times. This chain connects TRBV15 to TRBJ1-2; D gene ambiguous. The CDR3 contains 15 residues. V lost 1 base, J lost 7 bases, and 16 bases lay in between. Per germline, CDR1 LNHNV and CDR2 YYDKDF (reference sequence). CDR3 in DNA: TGTGCCACCAGCAGAGCGAGTAGGGAGGAGGGTGGCTACACCTTC. It codes for CATSRASREEGGYTF.

For the CDR3, the DNA is TGTGCCTGGAGTAGACGGCTGGGGCAGGGGAATGATGGCTACACCTTC. Translation: CAWSRRLGQGNDGYTF. The chain combines TRBV30 with TRBJ1-2; D possibly corresponds to TRBD1 (6 bases). Germline loops: CDR1 GTSNPN, CDR2 SVGIG (reference sequence). The CDR3 has 16 residues. V was pared by 2 bases and J by 6 bases, with 22 bases between.

This chain uses TRBV12-3 or TRBV12-4 with TRBJ2-3; TRBD2 matches at 7 bases. V was pared by 4 bases and J by 4 bases, with 8 bases of the junction left unmatched. The CDR3 spans 15 residues. The CDR3, as DNA: TGTGCCAGCAGTTCTGAGGCGGGAGCGGCAGATACGCAGTATTTT. It specifies CASSSEAGAADTQYF.

In its sample, this clonotype was seen once. The chain recombines TRBV7-9 with TRBJ1-2; D gene uncertain. The germline V gene encodes CDR1 SEHNR and CDR2 FQNEAQ (reference sequence). The length of the CDR3 is 14 residues. V dropped 4 bases and J dropped 3 bases, with 12 bases sitting between them. The CDR3 DNA reads as TGTGCCAGCAGCTCCCAAGACCCCGACTATGGCTACACCTTC. This encodes CASSSQDPDYGYTF.

This clonotype was counted a single time. The genes are TRBV30 and TRBJ1-1; D is unclear. The CDR3 runs 13 residues. Germline V lookup: CDR1 GTSNPN, CDR2 SVGIG (reference sequence). Deletions cut 6 bases from V and 0 bases from J, with 11 bases between. DNA of the CDR3: TGTGCCTGCGTCGGATTTATGAACACTGAAGCTTTCTTT. Protein: CACVGFMNTEAFF.

There are a few counts of this clonotype. The CDR3, as DNA: TGTGCCAGCAGCTTATTCCAGGGAGACAGCGGTGGGCAGTACTTC. Its protein is CASSLFQGDSGGQYF. This chain uses TRBV7-2 with TRBJ2-7; possibly TRBD1 or TRBD2 for D (5 bases each). This CDR3 is 15 amino acids long. CDR1 SGHTA and CDR2 FQGNSA come from the germline V gene. Trimming stripped 2 bases from V and 9 bases from J, with 20 bases between.

This clonotype appeared a few times. The chain couples TRBV21-1 to TRBJ1-1; no check of the table's D call, TRBD1, against the DNA was made. TRBV21-1 is designated a pseudogene. This CDR3 is built from 19 residues. The CDR3 region is CASSKAGLTAGGGSTEAFF. Here the CDR3 DNA reads TGTGCCAGCAGCAAAGCGGGGTTGACGGCAGGGGGCGGGAGCACTGAAGCTTTCTTT.

The chain recombines TRBV6-5 with TRBJ2-7; the D is unclear. Germline values: CDR1 MNHEY, CDR2 SVGAGI. Trimming pared 2 bases from V and 3 bases from J, leaving 11 bases between. The CDR3 runs 14 residues. CDR3 DNA sequence: TGTGCCAGCAGTTACCCCGGGCAGAACTACGAGCAGTACTTC. Translated: CASSYPGQNYEQYF.

This sequence joins TRBV4-2 and TRBJ1-6, with a possible D match to TRBD1 (5 bases). The ends were cut back, 1 base at V and 5 bases at J, with 12 bases in the middle. The length of the CDR3 is 16 residues. From germline, CDR1 is LGHNA and CDR2 YNFKEQ. The DNA of the CDR3 is TGTGCCAGCAGCCAAGTGGCAGGGAACCATAATTCACCCCTCCACTTT. It translates to CASSQVAGNHNSPLHF.

This clonotype was observed a few times. The CDR3 protein is CSATRGWSVLPRGTHSYEQYF. The CDR3 nucleotides are TGCAGTGCTACCCGAGGCTGGAGCGTCCTCCCGAGGGGGACACACTCCTACGAGCAGTACTTC. The gene calls are TRBV20-1 and TRBJ2-7, with D perhaps TRBD1 (6 bases). CDR1 DFQATT and CDR2 SNEGSKA come from the germline V gene (reference sequence). The ends were cut back, 4 bases at V and 0 bases at J, with 34 bases in the middle. The CDR3 has 21 residues.

This clonotype was detected many times. The rearrangement uses TRBV5-1 and TRBJ2-5; TRBD2 might be the D (7 bases). Germline V lookup: CDR1 SGHRS, CDR2 YFSETQ. This CDR3 is 15 amino acids long. The germline V and J ends were trimmed by 3 bases and 5 bases, with 17 bases remaining between them. CDR3 in amino acids: CASSSTGGTLETQYF. The CDR3 nucleotides are TGCGCCAGCAGCTCGACGGGGGGCACGTTGGAGACCCAGTACTTC.

This clonotype has a handful of counts. The J gene is TRBJ1-4, the V gene TRBV28, with D possibly TRBD1 on 5 matching bases. The CDR3 is 15 amino acids. Germline V gene sequence: CDR1 MDHEN, CDR2 SYDVKM. The germline V and J ends were trimmed by 4 bases and 6 bases, with 15 bases remaining between them. CDR3 sequence reads: CASSSAQGGHEKLFF. CDR3 DNA sequence: TGTGCCAGCAGTTCTGCCCAGGGTGGCCATGAAAAACTGTTTTTT.

The V and J genes are TRBV5-5 and TRBJ1-2; 9 positions match TRBD1. Germline CDR1 and CDR2: SGHKS and YYEKEE (reference sequence). V shed 4 bases and J 1 base; nucleotides not matched to a gene: 11. The CDR3 has 17 amino acids. CDR3 in amino acids: CASSPDRGTSNNYGYTF. DNA of the CDR3: TGTGCCAGCAGCCCGGACAGGGGAACCTCCAATAACTATGGCTACACCTTC.

The V gene is TRBV18, the J gene TRBJ1-1, with 8 bases fitting TRBD1. CDR1 KGHSH and CDR2 LQKENI come from the germline V gene. V gave up 3 bases and J gave up 1 base; unmatched junction bases: 4. The CDR3 runs 15 residues. The CDR3 DNA reads TGTGCCAGCTCACCCCTGGGACAGGCGAACACTGAAGCTTTCTTT. Amino acids: CASSPLGQANTEAFF.

In this sample, this clonotype turned up many times. The chain employs TRBV12-3 or TRBV12-4 and TRBJ1-1; D possibly corresponds to TRBD1 (5 bases). This CDR3 comprises 17 residues. V was clipped by 5 bases and J by 0 bases, with 19 bases between them. This CDR3 reads CASSPPAGSKMNTEAFF. CDR3 DNA: TGTGCCAGCAGTCCCCCGGCAGGGAGCAAAATGAACACTGAAGCTTTCTTT.

This clonotype was found many times. The chain recombines TRBV29-1 with TRBJ1-1; no clear D gene. Trimming left V 7 bases short and J 4 bases short, with 19 bases between. The CDR3 has 14 residues. Germline V gene data show CDR1 as SQVTM and CDR2 as ANQGSEA. The CDR3 nucleotides are TGCAGCGCCTCCCCAGATCGGACGGGCACTGAAGCTTTCTTT. Translating it yields CSASPDRTGTEAFF.

The chain employs TRBV25-1 and TRBJ1-5, with D possibly matching TRBD1 (5 bases). This CDR3 region has 13 residues. With 6 bases removed from V and 8 bases from J, the gap between germline ends came to 14 bases. CDR1 and CDR2 from the germline V gene are MGHDK and SYGVNS. CDR3 bases: TGTGCCAGCAGGGAGGGGCCTGGGGAGCCCCAGCATTTT. Amino acid sequence: CASREGPGEPQHF.

The rearrangement uses TRBV20-1 and TRBJ2-7; D possibly uses TRBD1 or TRBD2 (5 bases each). From germline, CDR1 is DFQATT and CDR2 SNEGSKA (reference sequence). The CDR3 spans 13 residues. Trimming removed 8 bases at V and 2 bases at J, with 16 bases between. CDR3: CSTIGTVAYEQYF. The CDR3 DNA is TGCAGTACGATCGGGACGGTTGCCTACGAGCAGTACTTC.

This clonotype was picked up many times. The V call is TRBV29-1, the J call TRBJ2-3; weak D call: TRBD1 (7 bases). The CDR3 is 16 amino acids. Germline V gives CDR1 SQVTM, CDR2 ANQGSEA. V lost 1 base and J lost 3, with 17 bases in between. CDR3 sequence reads: CSVEGQGGKMTDTQYF. In nucleotides, the CDR3 is TGCAGCGTTGAAGGGCAGGGGGGAAAGATGACAGATACGCAGTATTTT.

This clonotype turned up a few times. V usage is TRBV5-1 and J usage is TRBJ1-6, with a tentative D call TRBD1 (6 bases). Germline V gene data show CDR1 as SGHRS and CDR2 as YFSETQ. The CDR3 length is 19 residues. V lost 3 bases and J lost 10, with 29 bases in between. CDR3 bases: TGCGCCAGCAGCTCCACCCCAACAGGGACGGGTATGGTAAAATCACCCCTCCACTTT. It is translated as CASSSTPTGTGMVKSPLHF.